The 22 T cell receptor beta chains below were found in one sample sequenced in a study of blood T cell repertoires in COVID-19. TCRdb keeps only in-frame clones here, not all; method: immunoSEQ multiplex PCR. Of 20,000 or so clones detected, 91% appear once; the ten largest clones hold about 3.1%. The source material was peripheral blood. Receptors were obtained from a woman aged 70-85 years with active COVID-19.

The genes are TRBV7-2 and TRBJ1-2; 8 nucleotides line up with TRBD1. This CDR3 region has 15 residues. Per germline, CDR1 SGHTA and CDR2 FQGNSA. Trimming removed 5 bases from V and 2 bases from J; junction bases left unmatched: 7. The CDR3 region has the DNA TGTGCCAGCAGCGCGGATTACAGGGGGAACTATGGCTACACCTTC. Residues: CASSADYRGNYGYTF.

The rearrangement joins TRBV7-2 to TRBJ2-1; 7 bases map to TRBD1. V trimming: 2 bases; J trimming: 12 bases; junction bases outside the gene matches: 1. CDR1 is SGHTA and CDR2 is FQGNSA in the germline V gene. This CDR3 has 11 residues. CDR3 protein: CASSLRGRQFF. CDR3 nucleotide sequence: TGTGCCAGCAGCTTAAGGGGGCGGCAGTTCTTC.

The V gene is TRBV19, the J gene TRBJ1-1; TRBD1 aligns across 8 bases. The V and J ends lost 2 bases and 7 bases, in that order; junction bases with no gene match: 9. The CDR3 is 15 amino acids. Germline CDR1 and CDR2: LNHDA and SQIVND (reference sequence). CDR3 in DNA: TGTGCCAGTAGTATAAGGACAGGGCTTTACGGTGAAGCTTTCTTT. It specifies CASSIRTGLYGEAFF.

In this sample, this clone turned up once. J is TRBJ2-7 and V is TRBV29-1; maybe TRBD2 (6 bases). V lost 1 base, J lost 4 bases, and 17 bases lay in between. CDR3 length: 15 amino acids. Germline lookup yields CDR1 SQVTM and CDR2 ANQGSEA. The DNA of the CDR3 is TGCAGCGTTGAAGGCGGAGGGTTCAAGGGGTACGAGCAGTACTTC. Translating gives CSVEGGGFKGYEQYF.

The gene calls are TRBV28 and TRBJ1-6; D might be TRBD1 (5 bases). Trimming stripped 8 bases from V and 8 bases from J, with 13 bases between. The CDR3 is 13 residues long. Germline-derived CDR1 and CDR2 are MDHEN and SYDVKM. CDR3 loop: CASRLGEHSPLHF. The CDR3 nucleotides read TGTGCCAGCCGCTTAGGGGAACATTCACCCCTCCACTTT.

To note about this clone: The junction departs from the called germline gene at one end, perhaps through a read error. Here the CDR3 DNA reads TGTGCCAGCAGCCAAGATCAACAGACCCTAGGGGTGTTCCAATTC. Amino acids: CASSQDQQTLGVFQF. The chain has TRBV4-2 and TRBJ2-7; D is possibly TRBD1 (5 bases). Germline V gives CDR1 LGHNA, CDR2 YNFKEQ. This CDR3 is built from 15 residues.

This clone was picked up a small number of times. V gene TRBV4-2 combines with J gene TRBJ2-1; 11 bases match TRBD2. With V trimmed by 0 bases and J by 6 bases, 7 bases remained unmatched. Germline-derived CDR1 and CDR2 are LGHNA and YNFKEQ. There are 17 residues in the CDR3. CDR3 amino acids: CASSQEKLAGARNEQFF. The DNA for the CDR3 is TGTGCCAGCAGCCAAGAGAAACTAGCGGGAGCCCGCAATGAGCAGTTCTTC.

The J gene is TRBJ2-7, the V gene TRBV28; 11 bases line up with TRBD2. There are 14 residues in the CDR3. Germline V gene lookup returns CDR1 MDHEN and CDR2 SYDVKM. V shed 4 bases and J 2 bases; nucleotides not matched to a gene: 1. The CDR3: CASSYSGRAYEQYF. The CDR3 DNA is TGTGCCAGCAGTTATAGCGGGAGGGCCTACGAGCAGTACTTC.

V is TRBV5-1 and J is TRBJ2-3, with 9 positions matching TRBD1. Germline V gene sequence: CDR1 SGHRS, CDR2 YFSETQ. The CDR3 runs 15 residues. V gave up 4 bases and J gave up 3 bases; unmatched junction bases: 6. In DNA, the CDR3 is TGCGCCAGCAGCCTGGGGGACAGGGTGACAGATACGCAGTATTTT. Translating it yields CASSLGDRVTDTQYF.

This sequence joins TRBV28 and TRBJ2-6; D is possibly TRBD2 (6 bases). The V gene's germline CDR1 is MDHEN and CDR2 SYDVKM. The CDR3 extends over 16 amino acids. V lost 4 bases, J lost 2 bases, and 12 bases lay in between. The CDR3 nucleotides read TGTGCCAGCAGTTGGGGGGTTTCACCTGGGGCCAACGTCCTGACTTTC. It codes for CASSWGVSPGANVLTF.

As concerns this clone: The germline gene is not matched at one end of the junction; a read error may be the cause. CDR3 loop: CASSVSVANTGELFF. CDR3 nucleotide sequence: TGTGCTAGCAGCGTAAGCGTTGCGAACACCGGGGAGCTGTTTTTT. V gene TRBV7-7 combines with J gene TRBJ2-2; D uncertain. Germline lookup yields CDR1 SSHAT and CDR2 FNYEAQ (reference sequence). CDR3 length: 15 residues.

J is TRBJ2-1 and V is TRBV6-5; 8 bases line up with TRBD2. CDR3 size: 12 residues. The junction had 1 base not matched to a gene; V was cut back by 6 bases and J by 6 bases. Germline lookup yields CDR1 MNHEY and CDR2 SVGAGI. This CDR3 reads CASSLAGNEQFF. The CDR3 DNA follows: TGTGCCAGCAGCCTAGCGGGCAATGAGCAGTTCTTC.

The rearrangement uses TRBV25-1 and TRBJ1-5, with D perhaps matching TRBD1 (5 bases). This CDR3 region has 14 residues. Germline V gives CDR1 MGHDK, CDR2 SYGVNS. The V end was cut by 5 bases, the J end by 2 bases, with 10 bases between. The CDR3 bases are TGTGCCAGCAGTCCAGGGTGGGGCAATCAGCCCCAGCATTTT. This sequence encodes CASSPGWGNQPQHF.

The chain carries TRBV6-5 and TRBJ1-6, with D possibly being TRBD1 (6 bases). The CDR3 has 15 amino acids. V was clipped by 6 bases and J by 9 bases, with 18 bases between them. CDR1 MNHEY and CDR2 SVGAGI come from the germline V gene. Here the CDR3 DNA reads TGTGCCAGCAGCCCCGACAGAGGACAGCTTTCACCCCTCCACTTT. Its protein product is CASSPDRGQLSPLHF.

The genes are TRBV3-1 (or the pseudogene TRBV3-2) and TRBJ2-6, with D tentatively TRBD2 (5 bases). V lost 9 bases and J 0 bases, leaving 9 bases between the germline ends. Per the germline V gene, CDR1 is LGHDT and CDR2 is YNNKEL (reference sequence). This CDR3 has 14 amino acids. The CDR3 DNA reads TGTGCCAGTGCAGCGGTCTCTGGGGCCAACGTCCTGACTTTC. Translated, it gives CASAAVSGANVLTF.

The J gene is TRBJ2-3, the V gene TRBV19; D gene uncertain. Germline V CDR1 and CDR2: LNHDA, SQIVND (reference sequence). The CDR3 is 13 residues long. V was shortened by 8 bases and J by 2 bases, with 11 bases between the two germline ends. In nucleotides, the CDR3 is TGTGCCAGTGCGGAGACTTCCACAGATACGCAGTATTTT. Its protein is CASAETSTDTQYF.

The CDR3 loop is CASSLGDNSPLHF. Here the CDR3 DNA reads TGTGCCAGCAGCTTAGGAGATAATTCACCCCTCCACTTT. J is TRBJ1-6 and V is TRBV7-8; D ambiguous. Looked up from germline, CDR1 is SGHVS and CDR2 is FQNEAQ. Trimming took off 1 base at V and 5 bases at J, with 3 bases between the two ends. The CDR3 extends over 13 amino acids.

This chain joins TRBV15 and TRBJ2-7, with D possibly matching TRBD1 (5 bases). CDR3 length: 14 amino acids. The germline V gene has CDR1 LNHNV and CDR2 YYDKDF (reference sequence). V lost 5 bases to trimming and J lost 3 bases, with 14 bases between them. The CDR3, as DNA: TGTGCCACCAGCCCCAGGGTACGGAACTACGAGCAGTACTTC. This sequence encodes CATSPRVRNYEQYF. Drawing the rest from reference TRBV15 and TRBJ2-7, the complete variable domain is DAMVIQNPRYQVTQFGKPVTLSCSQTLNHNVMYWYQQKSSQAPKLLFHYYDKDFNNEADTPDNFQSRRPNTSFCFLDIRSPGLGDTAMYLCATSPRVRNYEQYFGPGTRLTVT.

The chain recombines TRBV6-5 with TRBJ2-7; maybe TRBD2 (5 bases). Looked up from germline, CDR1 is MNHEY and CDR2 is SVGAGI. CDR3 length equals 15 residues. V was cut by 0 bases and J by 4 bases, with 13 bases left in between. DNA of the CDR3: TGTGCCAGCAGTTACTCGAGCGGAACCGATTACGAGCAGTACTTC. Translating it yields CASSYSSGTDYEQYF.

This clone has just one count. The V gene is TRBV5-6, the J gene TRBJ2-1, with TRBD2 identical over 9 bases. Germline-derived CDR1 and CDR2 are SGHDT and YYEEEE. CDR3 length: 16 residues. With V trimmed by 1 base and J by 7 bases, 9 bases remained unmatched. CDR3 sequence: CASSLRRSGSINEQFF. CDR3 sequence (DNA): TGTGCCAGCAGCTTGAGACGTAGCGGGAGTATAAATGAGCAGTTCTTC.

The chain carries TRBV27 and TRBJ1-5, with 9 bases lining up with TRBD1. Germline CDR1 is MNHEY and CDR2 is SMNVEV (reference sequence). The CDR3 is 14 amino acids. The V and J ends lost 5 bases and 7 bases, in that order; junction bases with no gene match: 6. Written as DNA, the CDR3 is TGTGCCAGCAGTCCTGGGACAGGGTGGCAGCCCCAGCATTTT. It translates to CASSPGTGWQPQHF.

The chain combines TRBV28 with TRBJ2-7; D perhaps matches TRBD1 (5 bases). In germline, CDR1 is MDHEN, CDR2 SYDVKM. The CDR3 is 16 residues long. V shed 2 bases and J shed 3 bases, with 17 bases lying between them. This CDR3 reads CASSLASRGGYYEQYF. In DNA, the CDR3 is TGTGCCAGCAGTTTAGCCTCAAGGGGCGGATACTACGAGCAGTACTTC. The full variable domain, with the rest looked up from reference TRBV28 and TRBJ2-7, is DVKVTQSSRYLVKRTGEKVFLECVQDMDHENMFWYRQDPGLGLRLIYFSYDVKMKEKGDIPEGYSVSREKKERFSLILESASTNQTSMYLCASSLASRGGYYEQYFGPGTRLTVT.